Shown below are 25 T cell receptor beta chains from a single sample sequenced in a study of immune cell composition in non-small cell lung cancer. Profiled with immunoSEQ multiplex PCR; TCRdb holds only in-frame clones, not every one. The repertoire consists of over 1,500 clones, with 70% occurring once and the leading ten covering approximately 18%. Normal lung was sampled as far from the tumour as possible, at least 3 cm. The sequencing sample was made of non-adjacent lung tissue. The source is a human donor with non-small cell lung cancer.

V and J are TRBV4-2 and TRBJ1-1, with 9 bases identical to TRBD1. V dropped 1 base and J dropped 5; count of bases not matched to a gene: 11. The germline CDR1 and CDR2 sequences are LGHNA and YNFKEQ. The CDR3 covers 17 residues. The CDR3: CASSQVGTGSQGTEAFF. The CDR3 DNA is TGTGCCAGCAGCCAAGTAGGGACAGGGTCTCAGGGGACTGAAGCTTTCTTT.

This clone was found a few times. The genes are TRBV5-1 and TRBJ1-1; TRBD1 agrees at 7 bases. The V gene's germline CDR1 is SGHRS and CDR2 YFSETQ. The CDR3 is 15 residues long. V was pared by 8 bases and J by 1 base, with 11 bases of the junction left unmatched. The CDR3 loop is CASRAGQGENTEAFF. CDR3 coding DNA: TGCGCCAGTAGGGCGGGGCAGGGGGAGAACACTGAAGCTTTCTTT.

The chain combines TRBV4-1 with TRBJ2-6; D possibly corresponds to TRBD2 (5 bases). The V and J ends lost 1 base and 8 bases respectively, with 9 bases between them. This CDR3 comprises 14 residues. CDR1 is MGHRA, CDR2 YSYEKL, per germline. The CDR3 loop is CASSQVGESNVLTF. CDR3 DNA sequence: TGCGCCAGCAGCCAAGTGGGAGAGTCCAACGTCCTGACTTTC.

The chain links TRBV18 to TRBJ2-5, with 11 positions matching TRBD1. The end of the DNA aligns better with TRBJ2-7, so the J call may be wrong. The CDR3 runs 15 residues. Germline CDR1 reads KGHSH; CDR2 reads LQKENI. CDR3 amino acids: CASSQGQGGAYEQYF. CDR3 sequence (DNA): TGTGCCAGCTCGCAGGGACAGGGGGGGGCCTACGAGCAGTACTTC.

The DNA for the CDR3 is TGTGCCAGTAGGCGGGGGCCTGACACCGGGGAGCTGTTTTTT. Protein sequence: CASRRGPDTGELFF. The V call is TRBV19, the J call TRBJ2-2; D may be TRBD2 (7 bases). The germline V and J ends were trimmed by 6 bases and 3 bases, with 11 bases remaining between them. Germline CDR1 is LNHDA and CDR2 is SQIVND (reference sequence). The CDR3 is 14 residues long.

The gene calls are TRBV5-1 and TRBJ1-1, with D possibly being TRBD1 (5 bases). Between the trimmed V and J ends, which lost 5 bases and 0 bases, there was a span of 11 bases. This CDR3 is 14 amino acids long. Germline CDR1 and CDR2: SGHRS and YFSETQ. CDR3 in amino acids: CASRGLVLNTEAFF. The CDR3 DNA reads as TGCGCCAGCAGGGGGCTGGTTCTGAACACTGAAGCTTTCTTT.

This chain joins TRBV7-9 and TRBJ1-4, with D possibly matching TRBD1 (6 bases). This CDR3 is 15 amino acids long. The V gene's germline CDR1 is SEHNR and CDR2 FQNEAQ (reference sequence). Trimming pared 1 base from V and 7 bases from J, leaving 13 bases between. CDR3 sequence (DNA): TGTGCCAGCAGCTTAGACAGGGACGGCTTTGAAAAACTGTTTTTT. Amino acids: CASSLDRDGFEKLFF.

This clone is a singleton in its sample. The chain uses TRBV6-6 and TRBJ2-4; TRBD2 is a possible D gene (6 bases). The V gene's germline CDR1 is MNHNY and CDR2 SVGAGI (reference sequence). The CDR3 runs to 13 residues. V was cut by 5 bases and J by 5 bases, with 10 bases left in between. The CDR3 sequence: CASSMPGENIQYF. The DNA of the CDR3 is TGTGCCAGCAGTATGCCGGGAGAAAACATTCAGTACTTC.

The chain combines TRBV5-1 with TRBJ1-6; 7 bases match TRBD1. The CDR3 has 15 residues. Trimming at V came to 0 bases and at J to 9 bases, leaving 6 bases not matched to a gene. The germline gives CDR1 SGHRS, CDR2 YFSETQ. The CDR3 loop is CASSLGRGETSPLHF. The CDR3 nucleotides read TGCGCCAGCAGCTTGGGCAGGGGGGAAACTTCACCCCTCCACTTT.

The chain's CDR3 is CASTVTSGGRETQYF. In DNA, the CDR3 is TGTGCCAGTACCGTAACTAGCGGGGGGCGAGAGACCCAGTACTTC. The V gene is TRBV19, the J gene TRBJ2-5; 12 bases map to TRBD2. This CDR3 has 15 residues. Germline assignment: CDR1 LNHDA and CDR2 SQIVND (reference sequence). Trimming at V came to 7 bases and at J to 4 bases, leaving 7 bases not matched to a gene.

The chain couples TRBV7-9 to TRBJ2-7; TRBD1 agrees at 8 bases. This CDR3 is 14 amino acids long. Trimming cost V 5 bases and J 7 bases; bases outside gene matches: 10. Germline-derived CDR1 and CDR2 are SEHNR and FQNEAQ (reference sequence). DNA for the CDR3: TGTGCCAGCAGCCCGGTGACAGGGGCTTTGGAGCAGTACTTC. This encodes CASSPVTGALEQYF.

CDR3 sequence: CASSPRTGGNTEAFF. CDR3 bases: TGTGCCAGCAGTCCCCGGACAGGGGGAAACACTGAAGCTTTCTTT. V and J are TRBV6-1 and TRBJ1-1, with 10 bases aligning to TRBD1. The germline CDR1 and CDR2 sequences are MNHNS and SASEGT. The CDR3 loop spans 15 amino acids. With 5 bases clipped from V and 2 bases from J, the junction kept 5 bases outside the gene matches.

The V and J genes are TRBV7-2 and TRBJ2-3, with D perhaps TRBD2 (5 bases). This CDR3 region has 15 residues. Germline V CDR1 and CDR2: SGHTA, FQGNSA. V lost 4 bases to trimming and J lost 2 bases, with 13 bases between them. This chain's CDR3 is CASSSIGSPTDTQYF. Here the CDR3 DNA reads TGTGCCAGCAGCTCCATTGGGAGCCCCACAGATACGCAGTATTTT.

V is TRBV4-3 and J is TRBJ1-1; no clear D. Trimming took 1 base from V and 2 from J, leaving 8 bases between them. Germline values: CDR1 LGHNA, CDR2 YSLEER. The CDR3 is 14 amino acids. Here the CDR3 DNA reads TGCGCCAGCAGCCAAGGAGGTTACAACACTGAAGCTTTCTTT. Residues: CASSQGGYNTEAFF.

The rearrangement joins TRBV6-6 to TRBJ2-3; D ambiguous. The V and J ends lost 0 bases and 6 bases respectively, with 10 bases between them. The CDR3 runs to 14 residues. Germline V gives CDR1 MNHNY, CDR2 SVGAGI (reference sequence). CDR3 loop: CASSYSGSGDTQYF. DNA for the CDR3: TGTGCCAGCAGTTACTCTGGGTCCGGGGATACGCAGTATTTT.

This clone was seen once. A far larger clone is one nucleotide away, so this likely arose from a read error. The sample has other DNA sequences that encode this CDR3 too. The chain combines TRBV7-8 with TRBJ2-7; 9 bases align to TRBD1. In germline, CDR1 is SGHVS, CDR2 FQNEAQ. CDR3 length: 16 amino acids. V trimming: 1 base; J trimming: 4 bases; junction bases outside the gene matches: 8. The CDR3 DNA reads TGTGCCAGCAGCTTAGTTTTTGGACAGGGGACGTACGAGCAGTACTTC. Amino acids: CASSLVFGQGTYEQYF.

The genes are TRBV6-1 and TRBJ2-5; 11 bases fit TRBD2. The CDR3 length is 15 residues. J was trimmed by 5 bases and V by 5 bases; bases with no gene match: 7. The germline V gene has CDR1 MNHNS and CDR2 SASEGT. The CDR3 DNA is TGTGCCAGCAGTATTAGCGGGGGGGCCGTGGAGACCCAGTACTTC. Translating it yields CASSISGGAVETQYF.

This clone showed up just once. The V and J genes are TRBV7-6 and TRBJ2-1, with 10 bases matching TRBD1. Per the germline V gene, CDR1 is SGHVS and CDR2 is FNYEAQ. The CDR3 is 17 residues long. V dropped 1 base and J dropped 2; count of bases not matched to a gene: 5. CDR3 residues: CASSLGDGTGAYNEQFF. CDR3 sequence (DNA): TGTGCCAGCAGCTTAGGGGATGGGACAGGGGCCTACAATGAGCAGTTCTTC.

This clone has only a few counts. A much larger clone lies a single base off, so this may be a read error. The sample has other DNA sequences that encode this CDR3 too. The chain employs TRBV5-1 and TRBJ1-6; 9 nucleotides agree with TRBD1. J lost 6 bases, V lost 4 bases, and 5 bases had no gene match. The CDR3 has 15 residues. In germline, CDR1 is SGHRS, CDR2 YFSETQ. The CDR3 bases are TGCGCCAGCAGCGTAGGACAGGGGATTAATTCACCCCTCCACTTT. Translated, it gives CASSVGQGINSPLHF.

The CDR3 loop reads CATSRDREGFYGYTF. As DNA, the CDR3 is TGTGCCACCAGCAGAGATCGCGAGGGCTTCTATGGCTACACCTTC. The chain carries TRBV15 and TRBJ1-2; D ambiguous. The CDR3 loop spans 15 amino acids. The germline CDR1 and CDR2 sequences are LNHNV and YYDKDF (reference sequence). Trimming took 0 bases from V and 4 from J, leaving 12 bases between them.

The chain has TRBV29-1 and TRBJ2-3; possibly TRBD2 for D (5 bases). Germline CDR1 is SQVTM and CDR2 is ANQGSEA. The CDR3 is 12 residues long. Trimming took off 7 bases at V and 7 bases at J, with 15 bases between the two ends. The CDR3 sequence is CSARLNPNTQYF. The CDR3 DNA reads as TGCAGCGCCAGACTAAACCCGAATACGCAGTATTTT.

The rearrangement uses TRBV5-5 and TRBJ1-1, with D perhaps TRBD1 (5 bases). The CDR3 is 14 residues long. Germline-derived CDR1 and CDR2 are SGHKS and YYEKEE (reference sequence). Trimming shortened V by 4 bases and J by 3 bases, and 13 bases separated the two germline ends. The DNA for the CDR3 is TGTGCCAGCAGCACGCAGGGTCCCCACACTGAAGCTTTCTTT. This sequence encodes CASSTQGPHTEAFF.

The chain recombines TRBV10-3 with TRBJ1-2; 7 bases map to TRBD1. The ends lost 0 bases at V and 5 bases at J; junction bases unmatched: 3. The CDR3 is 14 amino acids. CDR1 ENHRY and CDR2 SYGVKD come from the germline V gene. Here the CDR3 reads CAISESTGTYGYTF. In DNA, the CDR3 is TGTGCCATCAGTGAGTCGACAGGGACTTATGGCTACACCTTC.

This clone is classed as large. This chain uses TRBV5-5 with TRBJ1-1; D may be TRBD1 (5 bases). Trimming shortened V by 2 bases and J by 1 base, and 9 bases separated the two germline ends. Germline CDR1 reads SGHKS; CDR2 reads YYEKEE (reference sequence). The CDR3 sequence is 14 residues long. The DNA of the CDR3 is TGTGCCAGCAGCTTCTCACAGGAGAACACTGAAGCTTTCTTT. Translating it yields CASSFSQENTEAFF.

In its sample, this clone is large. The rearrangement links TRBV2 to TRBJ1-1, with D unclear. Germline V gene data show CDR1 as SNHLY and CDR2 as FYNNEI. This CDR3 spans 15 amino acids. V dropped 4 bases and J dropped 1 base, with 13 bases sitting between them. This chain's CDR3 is CASSGSRLRNTEAFF. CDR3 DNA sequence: TGTGCCAGCAGTGGAAGCCGACTGAGGAACACTGAAGCTTTCTTT.